These 20 T cell receptor beta chains originate from one sample sequenced in a study of blood T cell repertoires in COVID-19. Assay: immunoSEQ multiplex PCR; the TCRdb copy retains only in-frame clones and omits some. The sample has around 60,000 clones, about nine tenths seen once. Sequenced material: peripheral blood. Receptors were obtained from a woman older than 75 with active COVID-19.

The V and J genes are TRBV28 and TRBJ2-2; D perhaps matches TRBD2 (6 bases). There are 15 residues in the CDR3. The germline gives CDR1 MDHEN, CDR2 SYDVKM. V was clipped by 2 bases and J by 1 base, with 8 bases between them. This chain's CDR3 is CASSLTGENTGELFF. CDR3 nucleotide sequence: TGTGCCAGCAGTTTAACGGGAGAGAACACCGGGGAGCTGTTTTTT.

V gene TRBV13 combines with J gene TRBJ1-2, with 9 nucleotides matching TRBD1. This CDR3 spans 14 amino acids. Germline V CDR1 and CDR2: PRHDT, FYEKMQ (reference sequence). V lost 5 bases to trimming and J lost 3 bases; unmatched junction nucleotides: 4. The CDR3 sequence: CASSPRDRDYGYTF. The CDR3 DNA is TGTGCCAGCAGCCCGCGGGACAGGGACTATGGCTACACCTTC.

This clone was seen once. This chain uses TRBV3-1 (or the pseudogene TRBV3-2) with TRBJ2-2, with TRBD1 as a possible D gene (5 bases). Trimming stripped 1 base from V and 2 bases from J, with 11 bases between. The V gene's germline CDR1 is LGHDT and CDR2 YNNKEL (reference sequence). The CDR3 consists of 16 residues. In DNA form, the CDR3 reads TGTGCCAGCAGCCAAGGGAGCAGGGTCAACACCGGGGAGCTGTTTTTT. Protein: CASSQGSRVNTGELFF.

About this clone: This sample includes further DNA sequences coding for the same CDR3. The rearrangement joins TRBV19 to TRBJ2-3; 8 bases agree with TRBD2. The CDR3 covers 14 residues. V was clipped by 3 bases and J by 4 bases; unmatched bases: 3. Germline-derived CDR1 and CDR2 are LNHDA and SQIVND (reference sequence). CDR3 region: CASSIRRGADTQYF. CDR3 DNA: TGTGCCAGTAGTATCAGGCGGGGGGCAGATACGCAGTATTTT.

This clone showed up just once. The V and J genes are TRBV5-1 and TRBJ2-2, with TRBD2 matching 7 bases. Germline CDR1 reads SGHRS; CDR2 reads YFSETQ. The trim removed 6 bases at V and 4 bases at J, leaving 9 bases unmatched. The CDR3 totals 15 residues. CDR3 protein: CASIATAGITGELFF. The CDR3 DNA sequence: TGCGCCAGCATCGCCACAGCGGGAATCACCGGGGAGCTGTTTTTT. The full variable domain, completed using reference TRBV5-1 and TRBJ2-2, is KAGVTQTPRYLIKTRGQQVTLSCSPISGHRSVSWYQQTPGQGLQFLFEYFSETQRNKGNFPGRFSGRQFSNSRSEMNVSTLELGDSALYLCASIATAGITGELFFGEGSRLTVL.

This chain's CDR3 is CASSLGVWGEDVNPSTDTQYF. In nucleotides, the CDR3 is TGTGCCAGCAGCTTAGGGGTCTGGGGGGAAGACGTAAATCCTAGCACAGATACGCAGTATTTT. The chain is built from TRBV7-6 and TRBJ2-3, with D perhaps matching TRBD2 (6 bases). V was cut by 1 base and J by 0 bases, with 26 bases left in between. Germline lookup yields CDR1 SGHVS and CDR2 FNYEAQ. CDR3 size: 21 residues.

The chain employs TRBV28 and TRBJ2-1, with 9 bases aligning to TRBD1. Losses at the gene ends were 1 base for V and 7 bases for J; bases not matched to a gene: 5. Germline loops: CDR1 MDHEN, CDR2 SYDVKM. The CDR3 covers 15 residues. The CDR3 here is CASSLLGQGKNEQFF. The CDR3 DNA sequence: TGTGCCAGCAGTTTATTGGGACAGGGCAAAAATGAGCAGTTCTTC.

The chain couples TRBV7-8 to TRBJ2-7; D is perhaps TRBD1 (5 bases). The CDR3 length is 13 residues. Trimming took off 1 base at V and 6 bases at J, with 10 bases between the two ends. CDR1 is SGHVS and CDR2 is FQNEAQ in the germline V gene. Here the CDR3 reads CASSLGQPLEQYV. DNA for the CDR3: TGTGCCAGCAGCTTAGGACAGCCCCTCGAGCAGTACGTC.

V is TRBV2 and J is TRBJ1-4; 7 bases match TRBD1. There are 15 residues in the CDR3. Germline lookup yields CDR1 SNHLY and CDR2 FYNNEI. V shed 7 bases and J 0 bases; nucleotides not matched to a gene: 5. The CDR3 loop is CASKRQGATNEKLFF. In nucleotides, the CDR3 is TGTGCCAGCAAAAGACAGGGTGCAACTAATGAAAAACTGTTTTTT.

The chain combines TRBV28 with TRBJ1-5; no clear D. From germline, CDR1 is MDHEN and CDR2 SYDVKM. Deletions cut 4 bases from V and 0 bases from J, with 13 bases between. The CDR3 extends over 16 amino acids. CDR3 loop: CASSSQRADSNQPQHF. CDR3 nucleotides: TGTGCCAGCAGTTCCCAAAGAGCGGATAGCAATCAGCCCCAGCATTTT.

J is TRBJ2-1 and V is TRBV28; 7 nucleotides agree with TRBD2. With 5 bases clipped from V and 2 bases from J, the junction kept 9 bases outside the gene matches. CDR3 length equals 16 residues. Germline CDR1 reads MDHEN; CDR2 reads SYDVKM. The CDR3 DNA follows: TGTGCCAGCAGTGTTGCGGGAGTGGGGGCCTACAATGAGCAGTTCTTC. Its translation is CASSVAGVGAYNEQFF.

Concerning this clone: The sample has other DNA sequences that encode this CDR3 too. The chain's CDR3 is CASSLSRGGDTQYF. For the CDR3, the DNA is TGTGCCAGCAGTTTATCAAGGGGGGGGGATACGCAGTATTTT. The chain uses TRBV27 and TRBJ2-3, with D tentatively TRBD2 (7 bases). The CDR3 extends over 14 amino acids. V was clipped by 0 bases and J by 6 bases, with 10 bases between them. Germline V lookup: CDR1 MNHEY, CDR2 SMNVEV (reference sequence).

The V gene is TRBV5-1, the J gene TRBJ2-2, with 9 bases aligning to TRBD1. The germline CDR1 and CDR2 sequences are SGHRS and YFSETQ. The CDR3 runs 15 residues. J gave up 3 bases and V 3 bases, and 3 bases lay outside the gene matches. The CDR3 here is CASSWRTGDTGELFF. As DNA, the CDR3 is TGCGCCAGCAGCTGGAGGACAGGGGACACCGGGGAGCTGTTTTTT.

V gene TRBV29-1 combines with J gene TRBJ2-7; possible D gene TRBD1, 7 bases. Germline assignment: CDR1 SQVTM and CDR2 ANQGSEA. This CDR3 comprises 14 residues. V was shortened by 7 bases and J by 0 bases, with 16 bases between the two germline ends. CDR3 sequence: CSAAGQTDSYEQYF. The CDR3 nucleotides are TGCAGCGCTGCGGGACAGACTGACTCCTACGAGCAGTACTTC.

This chain joins TRBV19 and TRBJ2-7; D gene ambiguous. Trimming pared 0 bases from V and 0 bases from J, leaving 6 bases between. Germline V gene data show CDR1 as LNHDA and CDR2 as SQIVND (reference sequence). The CDR3 is 14 amino acids. In DNA, the CDR3 is TGTGCCAGTAGTATAGATTCCAGCTCCTACGAGCAGTACTTC. It is translated as CASSIDSSSYEQYF. Based on the CDR3 plus reference TRBV19 and TRBJ2-7, the full variable domain is DGGITQSPKYLFRKEGQNVTLSCEQNLNHDAMYWYRQDPGQGLRLIYYSQIVNDFQKGDIAEGYSVSREKKESFPLTVTSAQKNPTAFYLCASSIDSSSYEQYFGPGTRLTVT.

Written as DNA, the CDR3 is TGTGCCACCTCTAGTAAGGGGCCCTCGAGGGAGCTGTTTTTT. Translating it yields CATSSKGPSRELFF. The chain uses TRBV19 and TRBJ2-2; tentative D call: TRBD1 (5 bases). Germline-derived CDR1 and CDR2 are LNHDA and SQIVND (reference sequence). The CDR3 runs 14 residues. V was pared by 10 bases and J by 9 bases, with 21 bases between.

The V and J genes are TRBV25-1 and TRBJ2-3, with a possible D match to TRBD1 (6 bases). Germline loops: CDR1 MGHDK, CDR2 SYGVNS. V lost 5 bases to trimming and J lost 3 bases, with 18 bases between them. The CDR3 is 16 residues long. CDR3: CASSTQDSSLTDTQYF. For the CDR3, the DNA is TGTGCCAGCAGTACCCAGGACAGTTCATTGACAGATACGCAGTATTTT. Full variable domain (remainder filled in from reference TRBV25-1 and TRBJ2-3): EADIYQTPRYLVIGTGKKITLECSQTMGHDKMYWYQQDPGMELHLIHYSYGVNSTEKGDLSSESTVSRIRTEHFPLTLESARPSHTSQYLCASSTQDSSLTDTQYFGPGTRLTVL.

This clone was counted a few times. The chain recombines TRBV5-6 with TRBJ1-4; 11 bases are shared with TRBD1. CDR1 SGHDT and CDR2 YYEEEE come from the germline V gene. CDR3 length: 14 residues. J was trimmed by 8 bases and V by 4 bases; bases with no gene match: 4. CDR3 protein: CASSKDRGHEKLFF. CDR3 bases: TGTGCCAGCAGCAAGGACAGGGGGCACGAAAAACTGTTTTTT.

V and J are TRBV24-1 and TRBJ2-5; the D gene is possibly TRBD1 (6 bases). CDR1 is KGHDR, CDR2 SFDVKD, per germline. This CDR3 has 15 residues. Trimming removed 5 bases at V and 0 bases at J, with 12 bases between. Here the CDR3 DNA reads TGTGCCACCAGTGCAGGGGTCGGGTACCAAGAGACCCAGTACTTC. Protein sequence: CATSAGVGYQETQYF.

The chain joins TRBV5-1 to TRBJ2-5; perhaps TRBD1 as D (6 bases). V was trimmed by 4 bases and J by 1 base, leaving 14 bases between them. This CDR3 is built from 15 residues. CDR1 is SGHRS and CDR2 is YFSETQ in the germline V gene. CDR3 protein: CASSTPTGSQETQYF. CDR3 DNA: TGCGCCAGCAGCACGCCAACAGGGAGCCAAGAGACCCAGTACTTC. Full variable domain (outside the CDR3, taken from reference TRBV5-1 and TRBJ2-5): KAGVTQTPRYLIKTRGQQVTLSCSPISGHRSVSWYQQTPGQGLQFLFEYFSETQRNKGNFPGRFSGRQFSNSRSEMNVSTLELGDSALYLCASSTPTGSQETQYFGPGTRLLVL.